The entry below describes one T cell receptor beta chain. At least ten counts were recorded for this clonotype. Its antigen is unknown. Nothing much larger sits one base from this clone, and base qualities are not available. Sequencing was performed on an Illumina HiSeq 1500. TCRdb trimmed the raw reads at Q25, called clones with MiXCR and kept productive beta chains. Each entry is one CDR3 protein sequence, shown with its most common DNA and genes. The sample has 200,000 to 300,000 distinct CDR3 sequences on record, around 12% of them singletons. The top ten clonotypes cover about 1.5% of the sample. This specimen belongs to a study of T cell repertoires in cytomegalovirus infection (dated by TCRdb to about 2019). Background for the entire study: Donor HLA type was relevant to the analysis, as public TCR beta signatures indicated carriage of CMV infection together with the matching HLA type.

What the research found in general, with its limitations: Carriers of CMV infection plus the relevant HLA type were discriminated by the cumulative frequency of public TCR beta family members in the study cohort and in an independent roughly 340-donor cohort. The ex vivo response was dominated by HLA-C-restricted CMV-specific TCR beta clonotypes, which also provided the single most frequent clonotype in two of eight donors.

The sequence was collected from a human donor in good health (CMV status not recorded). Some clones in this sample may be carry-over from other donors' samples. The sample taken for sequencing was PBMCs.

The CDR3 region has the sequence CASRPGGGQETQYF. The DNA is TGTGCCAGCAGACCCGGGGGGGGTCAAGAGACCCAGTACTTC. This sequence uses TRBV28 and TRBJ2-5, and 8 junction bases match TRBD2. Taken from the germline V gene, the CDR1 and CDR2 loops are MDHEN and SYDVKM. Germline trimming: 6 bases from V, 2 bases from J; junction bases outside gene matches: 5. The CDR3, cysteine through phenylalanine, is 14 amino acids long. The kept DNA is CDR3 alone, 42 bases in frame from the first base.